This entry describes one TCR beta chain. Its antigen is not known. Next came a second PCR, run for about 6 to 12 cycles, which used a sample-barcoded 5' primer along with a J-beta primer mix. Each cDNA molecule was tagged by a template-switch adaptor with 12 random nucleotides. TCRdb passed the 5' RACE reads through MiXCR, listing each CDR3 protein once. The sample holds about 1.4 million distinct CDR3 sequences, roughly 59% seen once. This specimen belongs to a study of blood T cells in healthy people across ages. There were healthy Caucasian individuals from Russia, aged roughly 6 to 95, serving as donors. Whole-study results and caveats: Naive T cell percentage strongly correlated with TCR beta diversity. A roughly linear fall in TCR beta diversity per million T cells was seen with increasing age.

Specimen: blood. This TCR derives from a man aged 18 to 35 in good health.

The CDR3 spells CSGGDRNYGYTF. CDR3 coding DNA: TGCAGCGGGGGGGACAGGAACTATGGCTACACCTTC. The chain has TRBV29-1 and TRBJ1-2, with 8 bases lining up with TRBD1. This CDR3 is built from 12 residues. J gave up 2 bases and V 7 bases, and 3 bases lay outside the gene matches. The germline CDR1 and CDR2 sequences are SQVTM and ANQGSEA. The variable domain in full, completed from reference TRBV29-1 and TRBJ1-2, reads SAVISQKPSRDICQRGTSLTIQCQVDSQVTMMFWYRQQPGQSLTLIATANQGSEATYESGFVIDKFPISRPNLTFSTLTVSNMSPEDSSIYLCSGGDRNYGYTFGSGTRLTVV.